What follows is one TCR beta chain and its context. The target antigen is unknown. This entry belongs to a study of cytomegalovirus exposure and HLA in healthy donors. Study as a whole: The 650 to 850 first-cohort repertoires and the 95 to 150 validation repertoires shared the same platform, a later analysis reported.

Study conclusions and caveats: Cytomegalovirus status was reportedly diagnosed by the classifier with high specificity and sensitivity.

J gave up 5 bases and V 5 bases, and 10 bases lay outside the gene matches. Germline-derived CDR1 and CDR2 are SGHTA and FQGNSA. The CDR3 extends over 15 amino acids. Assay: immunoSEQ multiplex PCR; the TCRdb copy retains only in-frame clones and omits some. The profile covers about 180,000 clones, with 85% appearing a single time and roughly 15% taken by the ten largest. The sequence was collected from a man between 18 and 35 years old in good health and CMV-seropositive. Input material: PBMCs. The chain uses TRBV7-2 and TRBJ2-5, with TRBD2 identical over 8 bases. This CDR3 is CASSTRPGGAETQYF. Written as DNA, the CDR3 is TGTGCCAGCAGCACACGCCCCGGGGGGGCCGAGACCCAGTACTTC.